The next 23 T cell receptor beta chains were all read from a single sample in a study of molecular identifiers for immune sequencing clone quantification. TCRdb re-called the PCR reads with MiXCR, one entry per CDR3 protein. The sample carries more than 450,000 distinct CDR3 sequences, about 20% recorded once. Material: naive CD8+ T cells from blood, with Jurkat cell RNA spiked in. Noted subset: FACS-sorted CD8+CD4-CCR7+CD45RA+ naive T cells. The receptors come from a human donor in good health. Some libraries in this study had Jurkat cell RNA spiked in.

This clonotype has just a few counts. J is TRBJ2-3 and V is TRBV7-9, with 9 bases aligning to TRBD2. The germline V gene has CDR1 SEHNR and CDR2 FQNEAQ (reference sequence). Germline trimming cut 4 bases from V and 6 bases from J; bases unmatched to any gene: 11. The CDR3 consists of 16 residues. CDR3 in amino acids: CASSSTLAGPPDTQYF. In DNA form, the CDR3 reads TGTGCCAGCAGCTCGACACTAGCGGGCCCCCCGGATACGCAGTATTTT.

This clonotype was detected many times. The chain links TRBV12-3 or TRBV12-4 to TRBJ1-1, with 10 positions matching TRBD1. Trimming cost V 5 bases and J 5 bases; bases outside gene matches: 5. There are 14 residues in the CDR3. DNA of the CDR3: TGTGCCAGCAGTATGACAGGGGGCCTTACTGAAGCTTTCTTT. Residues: CASSMTGGLTEAFF.

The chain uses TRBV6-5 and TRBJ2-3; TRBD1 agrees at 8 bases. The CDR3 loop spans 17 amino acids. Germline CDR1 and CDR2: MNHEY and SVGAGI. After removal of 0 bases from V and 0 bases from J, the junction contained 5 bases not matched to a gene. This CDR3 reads CASSYSAGGLSTDTQYF. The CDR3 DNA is TGTGCCAGCAGTTACTCCGCAGGGGGCCTTAGCACAGATACGCAGTATTTT.

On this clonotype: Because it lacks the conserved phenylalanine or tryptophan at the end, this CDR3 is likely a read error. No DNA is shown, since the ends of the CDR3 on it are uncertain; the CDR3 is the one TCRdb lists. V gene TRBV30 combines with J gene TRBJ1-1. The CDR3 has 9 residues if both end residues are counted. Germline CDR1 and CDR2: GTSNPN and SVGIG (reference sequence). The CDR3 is CAWSPQGPL.

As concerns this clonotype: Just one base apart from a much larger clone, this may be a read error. CDR3 in amino acids: CAWSVLNDAQFF. The CDR3 DNA reads TGTGCCTGGAGTGTACTGAACGATGCGCAGTTCTTC. The chain carries TRBV30 and TRBJ2-1; D is undetermined. From germline, CDR1 is GTSNPN and CDR2 SVGIG (reference sequence). CDR3 length: 12 amino acids. V shed 0 bases and J shed 12 bases, with 12 bases lying between them.

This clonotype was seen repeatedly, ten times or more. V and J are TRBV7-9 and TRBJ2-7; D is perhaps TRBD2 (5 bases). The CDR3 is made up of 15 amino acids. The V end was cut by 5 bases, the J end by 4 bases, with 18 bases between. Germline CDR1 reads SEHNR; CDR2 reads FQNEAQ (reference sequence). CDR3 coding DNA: TGTGCCAGCAGCGCGGACGGCCCTAGCTTGTACGAGCAGTACTTC. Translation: CASSADGPSLYEQYF. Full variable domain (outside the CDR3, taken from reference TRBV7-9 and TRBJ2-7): DTGVSQNPRHKITKRGQNVTFRCDPISEHNRLYWYRQTLGQGPEFLTYFQNEAQLEKSRLLSDRFSAERPKGSFSTLEIQRTEQGDSAMYLCASSADGPSLYEQYFGPGTRLTVT.

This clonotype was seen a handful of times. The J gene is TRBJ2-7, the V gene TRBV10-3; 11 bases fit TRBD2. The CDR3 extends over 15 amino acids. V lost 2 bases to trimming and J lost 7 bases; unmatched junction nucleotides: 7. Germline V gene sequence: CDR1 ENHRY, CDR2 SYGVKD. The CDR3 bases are TGTGCCATCAGTGAGGTAGCGGGAGGGGCTTGGGAGCAGTACTTC. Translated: CAISEVAGGAWEQYF.

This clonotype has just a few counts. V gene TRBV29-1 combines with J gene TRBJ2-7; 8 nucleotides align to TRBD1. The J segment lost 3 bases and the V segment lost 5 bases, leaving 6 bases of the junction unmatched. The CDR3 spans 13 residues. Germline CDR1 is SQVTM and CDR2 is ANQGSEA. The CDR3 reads CSVLTGTGYEQYF. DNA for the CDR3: TGCAGCGTTCTTACCGGGACAGGCTACGAGCAGTACTTC.

As DNA, the CDR3 is TGCGCCAGCAGCCAAGTTGCGACCTCCGTTGTCAAAGAGACCCAGTACTTC. Translation: CASSQVATSVVKETQYF. The chain carries TRBV4-1 and TRBJ2-5; D gene unclear. The germline V gene encodes CDR1 MGHRA and CDR2 YSYEKL. Between the trimmed V and J ends, which lost 1 base and 3 bases, there was a span of 18 bases. The CDR3 is made up of 17 amino acids.

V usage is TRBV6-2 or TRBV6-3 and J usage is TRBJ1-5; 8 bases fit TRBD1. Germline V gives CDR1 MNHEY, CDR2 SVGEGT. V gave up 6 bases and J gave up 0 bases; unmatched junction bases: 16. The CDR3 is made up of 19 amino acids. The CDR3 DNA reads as TGTGCCAGCAGAATTTTTTCCGGGACAGGATTATATAGCAATCAGCCCCAGCATTTT. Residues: CASRIFSGTGLYSNQPQHF.

CDR3 in amino acids: CASSTAGQPYEQYF. The CDR3 nucleotides are TGTGCCAGCAGTACCGCGGGACAACCCTACGAGCAGTACTTC. The chain combines TRBV27 with TRBJ2-7; tentatively, D is TRBD1 or TRBD2 (6 bases each). Looked up from germline, CDR1 is MNHEY and CDR2 is SMNVEV (reference sequence). The CDR3 is made up of 14 amino acids. V lost 5 bases and J 2 bases, leaving 13 bases between the germline ends.

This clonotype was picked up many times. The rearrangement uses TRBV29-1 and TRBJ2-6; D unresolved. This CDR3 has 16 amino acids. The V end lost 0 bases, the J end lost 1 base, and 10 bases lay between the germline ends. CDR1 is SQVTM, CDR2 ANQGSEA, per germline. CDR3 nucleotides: TGCAGCGTTGAAGATCCGCTTAGGTCTGGGGCCAACGTCCTGACTTTC. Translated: CSVEDPLRSGANVLTF.

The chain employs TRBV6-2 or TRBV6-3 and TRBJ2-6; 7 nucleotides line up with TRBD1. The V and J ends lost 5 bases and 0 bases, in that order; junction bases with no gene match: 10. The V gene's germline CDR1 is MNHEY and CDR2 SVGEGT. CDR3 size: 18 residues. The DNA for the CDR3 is TGTGCCAGCAGTGGCTGGGACAGCGCCTTCTCTGGGGCCAACGTCCTGACTTTC. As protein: CASSGWDSAFSGANVLTF.

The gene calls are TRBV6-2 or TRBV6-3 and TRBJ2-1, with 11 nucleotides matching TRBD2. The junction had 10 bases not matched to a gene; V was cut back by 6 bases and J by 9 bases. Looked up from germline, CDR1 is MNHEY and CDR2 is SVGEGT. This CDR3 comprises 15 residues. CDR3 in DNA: TGTGCCAGCAGACCCCTAGCGGGGGGCTTAGGTGAGCAGTTCTTC. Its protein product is CASRPLAGGLGEQFF.

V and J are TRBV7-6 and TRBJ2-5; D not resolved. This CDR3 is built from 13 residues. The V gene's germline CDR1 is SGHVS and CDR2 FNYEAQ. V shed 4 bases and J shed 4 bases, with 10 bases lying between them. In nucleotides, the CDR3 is TGTGCCAGCAGCTCACTGCCGGGAGAGACCCAGTACTTC. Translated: CASSSLPGETQYF.

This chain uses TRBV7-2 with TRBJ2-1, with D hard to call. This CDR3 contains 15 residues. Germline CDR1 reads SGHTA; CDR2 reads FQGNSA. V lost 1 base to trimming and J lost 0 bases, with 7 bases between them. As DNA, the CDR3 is TGTGCCAGCAGCTTAGGTCGGATCTCCTACAATGAGCAGTTCTTC. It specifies CASSLGRISYNEQFF.

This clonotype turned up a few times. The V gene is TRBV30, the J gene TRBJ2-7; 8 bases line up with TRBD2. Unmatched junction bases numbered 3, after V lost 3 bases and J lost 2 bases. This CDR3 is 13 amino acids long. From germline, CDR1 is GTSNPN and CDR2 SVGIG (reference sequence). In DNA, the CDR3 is TGTGCCTGGAGCACTAGCGGACCCTACGAGCAGTACTTC. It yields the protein CAWSTSGPYEQYF.

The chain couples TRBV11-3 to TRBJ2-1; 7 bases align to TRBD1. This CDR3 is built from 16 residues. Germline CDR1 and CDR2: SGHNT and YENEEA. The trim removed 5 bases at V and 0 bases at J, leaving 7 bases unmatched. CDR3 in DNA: TGTGCCAGCAGCCAGGGACAGAAAAGCTCCTACAATGAGCAGTTCTTC. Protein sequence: CASSQGQKSSYNEQFF.

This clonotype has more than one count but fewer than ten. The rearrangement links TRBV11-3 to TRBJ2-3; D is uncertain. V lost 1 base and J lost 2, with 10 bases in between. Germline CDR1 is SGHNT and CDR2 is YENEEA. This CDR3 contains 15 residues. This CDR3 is CASSLGVSDTDTQYF. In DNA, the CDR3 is TGTGCCAGCAGCTTAGGGGTCTCTGACACAGATACGCAGTATTTT.

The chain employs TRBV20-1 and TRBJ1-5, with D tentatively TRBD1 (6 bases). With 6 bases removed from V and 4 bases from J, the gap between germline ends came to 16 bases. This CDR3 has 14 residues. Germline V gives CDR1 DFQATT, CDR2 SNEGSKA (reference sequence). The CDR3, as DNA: TGCAGTGCCTACCCAGAACAGGGAAATCAGCCCCAGCATTTT. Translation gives CSAYPEQGNQPQHF.

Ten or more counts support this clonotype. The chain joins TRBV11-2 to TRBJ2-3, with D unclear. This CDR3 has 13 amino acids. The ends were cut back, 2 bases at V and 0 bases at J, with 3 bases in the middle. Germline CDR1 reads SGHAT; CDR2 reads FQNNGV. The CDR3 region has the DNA TGTGCCAGCAGCTTACGCAGCACAGATACGCAGTATTTT. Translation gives CASSLRSTDTQYF. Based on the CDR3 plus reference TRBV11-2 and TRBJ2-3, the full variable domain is EAGVAQSPRYKIIEKRQSVAFWCNPISGHATLYWYQQILGQGPKLLIQFQNNGVVDDSQLPKDRFSAERLKGVDSTLKIQPAKLEDSAVYLCASSLRSTDTQYFGPGTRLTVL.

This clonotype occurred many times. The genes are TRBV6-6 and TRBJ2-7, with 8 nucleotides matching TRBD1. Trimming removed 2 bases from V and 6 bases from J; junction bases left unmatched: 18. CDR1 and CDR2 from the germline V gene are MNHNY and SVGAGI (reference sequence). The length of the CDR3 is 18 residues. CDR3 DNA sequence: TGTGCCAGCAGTTACCTATGGGGACAGGAGTTTACGTCTGTCGAGCAGTACTTC. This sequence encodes CASSYLWGQEFTSVEQYF.

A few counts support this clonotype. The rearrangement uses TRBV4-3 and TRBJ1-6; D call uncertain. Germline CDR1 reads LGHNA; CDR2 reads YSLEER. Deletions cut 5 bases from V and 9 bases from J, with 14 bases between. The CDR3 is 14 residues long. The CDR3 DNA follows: TGCGCCAGCAGCTACGTCCTCATTGGTTCACCCCTCCACTTT. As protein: CASSYVLIGSPLHF.